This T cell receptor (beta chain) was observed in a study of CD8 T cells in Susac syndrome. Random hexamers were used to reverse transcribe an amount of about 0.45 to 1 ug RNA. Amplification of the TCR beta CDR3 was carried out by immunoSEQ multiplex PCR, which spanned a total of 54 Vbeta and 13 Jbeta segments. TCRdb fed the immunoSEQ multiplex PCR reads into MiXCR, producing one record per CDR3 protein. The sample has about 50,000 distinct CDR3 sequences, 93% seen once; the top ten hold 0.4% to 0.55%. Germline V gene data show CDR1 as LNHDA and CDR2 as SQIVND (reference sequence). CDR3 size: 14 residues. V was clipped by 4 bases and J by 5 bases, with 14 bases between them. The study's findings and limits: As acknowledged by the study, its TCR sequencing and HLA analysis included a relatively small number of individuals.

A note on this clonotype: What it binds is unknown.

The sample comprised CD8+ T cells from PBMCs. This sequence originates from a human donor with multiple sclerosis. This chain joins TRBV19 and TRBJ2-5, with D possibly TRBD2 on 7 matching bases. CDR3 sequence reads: CASSSGGGAETQYF. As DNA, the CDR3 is TGTGCCAGTAGTAGCGGCGGGGGCGCGGAGACCCAGTACTTC.